The T cell receptor beta chain described here comes from a study of early T cells in non-severe SARS-CoV-2 infection. Study as a whole: The authors sequenced bulk RNA from unsorted whole blood, leaving chains unpaired.

This clonotype was seen a few times. Unique molecular identifiers were added to individual cDNA molecules. TCRdb re-called the 5' RACE reads through MiXCR, storing one row per CDR3 protein. The profile shows 95,000 to 100,000 distinct CDR3 sequences, approximately 10% of them singletons. The germline CDR1 and CDR2 sequences are MDHEN and SYDVKM. V was pared by 8 bases and J by 4 bases, with 8 bases of the junction left unmatched. This CDR3 has 14 residues. This sequence originates from an adult who was a healthcare worker with PCR-confirmed SARS-CoV-2 infection or an uninfected control (not recorded which). Sequences were obtained from whole blood. This chain links TRBV28 with TRBJ1-1; TRBD1 aligns across 9 bases. The CDR3 here is CASRTGEVGTEAFF. The CDR3 coding sequence is TGTGCCAGCCGGACAGGGGAGGTGGGCACTGAAGCTTTCTTT.